This T cell receptor (beta chain) was identified in a study of tumor-infiltrating lymphocytes in primary liver carcinoma. Study summary: Subjects consisted of male and female patients aged 30 to 69 years.

Synthesis of TCR beta cDNA was carried out from 450 to 500 ng total RNA with a constant-region primer. Sequencing libraries for TCR beta derived from three nested multiplex PCR rounds that used slightly modified ARM-PCR. It was with TRBV1-TRBV30 forward primers and a C-beta reverse primer that the first two PCR rounds were run, at around 10 cycles each. MiXCR, applied by TCRdb to the multiplex PCR reads, yields one record per CDR3 protein. The table lists roughly 100,000 distinct CDR3 sequences, roughly four fifths of them singletons, with 15% to 25% in the top ten. Germline V lookup: CDR1 ENHRY, CDR2 SYGVKD. The CDR3 totals 15 residues. Worth noting for this clonotype: One base away lies a much larger clone, so this may be a sequencing read error.

Unsorted bulk tissue (roughly 19-30 mg) underwent RNA and DNA co-extraction. The patients had histopathologically diagnosed primary liver carcinoma, and their disease was treated by surgical resection. The patients carried chronic HBV infection and had received no treatment. The chain combines TRBV10-3 with TRBJ2-1; D tentatively reads TRBD1 or TRBD2 (6 bases each). The TCR originated in a man in his forties with primary liver carcinoma and hepatitis B virus infection. Sequencing used liver tumor tissue from sampling region 3. Subset meaning: tumor region T3, left-lateral pole. CDR3 DNA sequence: TGTGCCATCAGTGAGAGCGGAGGGGGGTACAATGAGCTGTTCTTC. This gives the protein CAISESGGGYNELFF.